What follows are 18 T cell receptor beta chains derived from one specimen sequenced in a study of T cell clonotyping in hematopoietic cell transplantation. TCRdb's table, derived via immunoSEQ multiplex PCR, lists solely in-frame clones and lacks some. Of around 14,000 clones listed, 94% are singletons. Sample: PBMCs, taken 30 days after allogeneic stem cell transplant. These receptor sequences come from a male patient over 55 who had an allogeneic stem cell transplant from an unrelated donor, so the T cells may come from the graft donor. Some clones in this sample may be carry-over from other donors' samples.

The genes are TRBV2 and TRBJ1-3; D remains ambiguous. Trimming cost V 6 bases and J 7 bases, with 10 bases left between them. The germline V gene has CDR1 SNHLY and CDR2 FYNNEI. The length of the CDR3 is 12 residues. DNA of the CDR3: TGTGCCAGCAGGGAGGGAGGGAACACCATATATTTT. Its translation is CASREGGNTIYF.

The chain combines TRBV7-9 with TRBJ1-1, with a weak D call TRBD1 (6 bases). V shed 2 bases and J shed 4 bases, with 8 bases lying between them. CDR3 length equals 13 residues. Germline V gene data show CDR1 as SEHNR and CDR2 as FQNEAQ (reference sequence). The CDR3 sequence: CASSLQGTTEAFF. CDR3 sequence (DNA): TGTGCCAGCAGCTTACAGGGGACCACTGAAGCTTTCTTT.

V is TRBV13 and J is TRBJ1-1; no clear D. This CDR3 has 13 residues. V lost 1 base and J lost 1, with 4 bases in between. Germline lookup yields CDR1 PRHDT and CDR2 FYEKMQ (reference sequence). The DNA of the CDR3 is TGTGCCAGCAGCTTAGACAGGAACACTGAAGCTTTCTTT. Protein: CASSLDRNTEAFF.

This clone was detected only once. The chain carries TRBV27 and TRBJ1-4, with D possibly being TRBD1 (5 bases). Between the trimmed V and J ends, which lost 0 bases and 8 bases, there was a span of 13 bases. This CDR3 contains 15 residues. The V gene's germline CDR1 is MNHEY and CDR2 SMNVEV (reference sequence). The CDR3 is CASSLSGEWKEKLFF. CDR3 DNA: TGTGCCAGCAGTTTATCGGGGGAGTGGAAGGAAAAACTGTTTTTT.

The chain links TRBV5-5 to TRBJ1-2; D might be TRBD1 (6 bases). Trimming removed 4 bases at V and 10 bases at J, with 23 bases between. CDR1 is SGHKS, CDR2 YYEKEE, per germline (reference sequence). The CDR3 contains 15 residues. CDR3 region: CASSSDLTGHLDYTF. The CDR3, as DNA: TGTGCCAGCAGCAGCGACCTCACAGGGCACCTTGACTACACCTTC.

This clone was observed once. The chain has TRBV6-5 and TRBJ2-7, with D maybe TRBD1 (6 bases). Germline V gene sequence: CDR1 MNHEY, CDR2 SVGAGI. Trimming cost V 5 bases and J 2 bases, with 13 bases left between them. CDR3 length: 14 amino acids. The CDR3 region has the DNA TGTGCCAGCAGTCCTCCGGGACACACCTACGAGCAGTACTTC. This sequence encodes CASSPPGHTYEQYF.

The chain has TRBV4-3 and TRBJ2-7; 8 bases fit TRBD1. Germline CDR1 and CDR2: LGHNA and YSLEER. V was clipped by 0 bases and J by 4 bases; unmatched bases: 5. The CDR3 totals 15 residues. CDR3 bases: TGCGCCAGCAGCCAAGACCGGGACAGGCAATACGAGCAGTACTTC. Its translation is CASSQDRDRQYEQYF.

CDR3 in DNA: TGTGCCAGCAGCCTTCCGAGCCTGGGAACGGGAAACACCATATATTTT. This translates into CASSLPSLGTGNTIYF. This chain joins TRBV13 and TRBJ1-3; no clear D. Per the germline V gene, CDR1 is PRHDT and CDR2 is FYEKMQ (reference sequence). The CDR3 has 16 amino acids. The germline V and J ends were trimmed by 5 bases and 4 bases, with 18 bases remaining between them.

CDR3 sequence: CASSQSYGGQGFSYGYTF. CDR3 in DNA: TGTGCCAGCAGCCAAAGCTATGGAGGCCAGGGCTTTTCCTATGGCTACACCTTC. The chain recombines TRBV14 with TRBJ1-2, with a weak D call TRBD1 (5 bases). The CDR3 consists of 18 residues. With 2 bases removed from V and 4 bases from J, the gap between germline ends came to 23 bases. Germline lookup yields CDR1 SGHDN and CDR2 FVKESK. The full variable domain, rest sourced from reference TRBV14 and TRBJ1-2, is EAGVTQFPSHSVIEKGQTVTLRCDPISGHDNLYWYRRVMGKEIKFLLHFVKESKQDESGMPNNRFLAERTGGTYSTLKVQPAELEDSGVYFCASSQSYGGQGFSYGYTFGSGTRLTVV.

The CDR3 DNA reads TGTGCCAGTAAGACCGGGACGTGGACTGAAGCTTTCTTT. Its translation is CASKTGTWTEAFF. This sequence joins TRBV19 and TRBJ1-1, with a possible D match to TRBD1 (5 bases). The CDR3 spans 13 residues. Germline CDR1 reads LNHDA; CDR2 reads SQIVND (reference sequence). Trimming stripped 7 bases from V and 5 bases from J, with 14 bases between.

This sequence joins TRBV5-1 and TRBJ1-1, with D tentatively TRBD1 (6 bases). Trimming pared 5 bases from V and 2 bases from J, leaving 13 bases between. CDR1 and CDR2 from the germline V gene are SGHRS and YFSETQ. This CDR3 spans 14 amino acids. The DNA for the CDR3 is TGCGCCAGCAGTTTGCAGGGGCACAACACTGAAGCTTTCTTT. This encodes CASSLQGHNTEAFF. The whole variable domain, remainder taken from reference TRBV5-1 and TRBJ1-1, is KAGVTQTPRYLIKTRGQQVTLSCSPISGHRSVSWYQQTPGQGLQFLFEYFSETQRNKGNFPGRFSGRQFSNSRSEMNVSTLELGDSALYLCASSLQGHNTEAFFGQGTRLTVV.

This clone occurred once. This rearrangement joins TRBV7-8 to TRBJ1-1; D gene uncertain. Deletions cut 3 bases from V and 0 bases from J, with 14 bases between. The CDR3 length is 16 residues. The germline V gene encodes CDR1 SGHVS and CDR2 FQNEAQ. The DNA of the CDR3 is TGTGCCAGCAGCTTCCAACGGATTCCAATGAACACTGAAGCTTTCTTT. It yields the protein CASSFQRIPMNTEAFF.

DNA of the CDR3: TGTGCCTGGAGTACCCGACTAGATACGCAGTATTTT. Residues: CAWSTRLDTQYF. The rearrangement joins TRBV30 to TRBJ2-3, with unresolved D. V dropped 2 bases and J dropped 5 bases, with 8 bases sitting between them. The CDR3 contains 12 residues. Germline V gives CDR1 GTSNPN, CDR2 SVGIG (reference sequence).

The chain employs TRBV5-1 and TRBJ1-5; no clear D. This CDR3 has 13 residues. Germline lookup yields CDR1 SGHRS and CDR2 YFSETQ. The V and J ends lost 3 bases and 7 bases respectively, with 11 bases between them. CDR3 nucleotide sequence: TGCGCCAGCAGCTACTTAAGTGGGCAGCCCCAGCATTTT. It yields the protein CASSYLSGQPQHF.

The chain has TRBV2 and TRBJ1-2; D unclear. The V end lost 3 bases, the J end lost 3 bases, and 8 bases lay between the germline ends. Germline loops: CDR1 SNHLY, CDR2 FYNNEI. The CDR3 sequence is 13 residues long. As DNA, the CDR3 is TGTGCCAGCAGTGATAGGTCGGACTATGGCTACACCTTC. This gives the protein CASSDRSDYGYTF.

The chain combines TRBV5-1 with TRBJ1-3, with D uncertain. V gave up 1 base and J gave up 2 bases, with 1 base separating them. Germline loops: CDR1 SGHRS, CDR2 YFSETQ. There are 12 residues in the CDR3. The CDR3 sequence is CASSLPGNTIYF. For the CDR3, the DNA is TGCGCCAGCAGCTTGCCTGGAAACACCATATATTTT. Together with reference TRBV5-1 and TRBJ1-3, the CDR3 gives the full variable domain: KAGVTQTPRYLIKTRGQQVTLSCSPISGHRSVSWYQQTPGQGLQFLFEYFSETQRNKGNFPGRFSGRQFSNSRSEMNVSTLELGDSALYLCASSLPGNTIYFGEGSWLTVV.

A single count supports this clone. The rearrangement joins TRBV19 to TRBJ2-7; 9 positions match TRBD1. The CDR3 runs to 15 residues. V was clipped by 5 bases and J by 7 bases; unmatched bases: 12. Germline loops: CDR1 LNHDA, CDR2 SQIVND (reference sequence). The CDR3 region is CASSLQGALTGEQYF. The CDR3 DNA sequence: TGTGCCAGTAGTCTACAGGGGGCGCTTACGGGGGAGCAGTACTTC.

This rearrangement joins TRBV6-5 to TRBJ1-6; maybe TRBD1 (5 bases). Looked up from germline, CDR1 is MNHEY and CDR2 is SVGAGI. Between the trimmed V and J ends, which lost 5 bases and 9 bases, there was a span of 17 bases. The CDR3 runs to 15 residues. In nucleotides, the CDR3 is TGTGCCAGCAGTGGGGACCCTGGACCCCCTTCACCCCTCCACTTT. Amino acids: CASSGDPGPPSPLHF.